The present entry profiles one TCR beta chain with its context. The specificity of this receptor is unknown. No quality values exist for individual bases; no much larger clone is one base distant. The method was the immunoSEQ multiplex PCR assay. Following the manufacturer's protocol, the hsTCRB Kit was used to amplify rearranged TCR beta chain sequences. An Illumina MiSeq was used to sequence the TCRB libraries. The authors' pipeline ran thus. The kit vendor's proprietary platform handled demultiplexing, trimming and gene mapping. TCRdb re-hosts the immuneACCESS table, in-frame sequences only. Its copies lack some clones; in the studies checked, an unresolved V gene accounts for under half of them, and the cause for the rest is not known. The DNA was the basis for D and trimming; V, J and clone size are from that table. The sample includes approximately 58,000 clones, with around 83% observed a single time. The ten largest clones take up under 4.5% of the sample.

The germline ends are 22 bases apart after V is trimmed by 6 bases and J by 7 bases. Reading the germline V gene gives CDR1 SGHVS and CDR2 FQNEAQ. Spanning cysteine to phenylalanine, the CDR3 consists of 15 amino acids. The kept DNA is CDR3 alone, 45 bases in frame from the first base. The data were taken from a study of a mutant IDH1 vaccine in newly diagnosed glioma (dated by TCRdb to the early 2020s). For context, the study as a whole: In the chemotherapy-containing groups, vaccination started alongside temozolomide cycles, whereas in patients who had radiotherapy alone it started 4-6 weeks after radiotherapy. Before enrollment, patients had received standard therapy of radiotherapy alone, temozolomide alone, or radiochemotherapy with temozolomide; most received the combination. Six visits were used for peripheral blood collection: V03 (baseline), V05, V07, V10, V12 and V13. The 32 treated patients were approximately 62% male and about 40% female, with a mean age of roughly 42 years. For exploratory analyses, about 25 treated patients had longitudinal TCRB deep sequencing done wherever samples were available. The week-35 safety follow-up took place at visit V12, and the week-47 end of study took place at visit V13.

Study-wide conclusions, independent of this receptor: The authors noted that analyses of patient blood samples could not be reproduced because of sample limitations. Availability determined which PBMC samples were chosen for TCRB deep sequencing. Vaccine-induced immune responses across multiple MHC alleles were detected in 93.3% of patients. Changes in the top peripheral T cell clonotypes picked up by TCRB sequencing did not appear to be linked to pseudoprogression.

The time point label corresponds to: week 47, end of study. Every vaccine dose consisted of 300 ug of a 20-mer mutant IDH1 peptide in Montanide, administered subcutaneously together with topical imiquimod. Eight vaccinations were administered to patients in weeks 1, 3, 5, 7, 11, 15, 19 and 23, corresponding to visits V03 through V10. Donors had newly diagnosed WHO grade 3 or 4 IDH1-mutant astrocytomas with loss of nuclear ATRX. The samples were drawn from NOA16, a multicentre, single-arm, open-label phase I trial in Germany that tested a mutant IDH1 peptide vaccine in humans for the first time. The DNeasy Blood and Tissue Kit was used to extract genomic DNA from EDTA blood for TCRB sequencing.

Recombination linked TRBV7-8 to TRBJ2-7; the D gene cannot be resolved beyond TRBD1 or TRBD2, each matching 5 bases. The sequenced sample was PBMCs, obtained from a glioma patient whose treatment included an IDH1 peptide vaccine. The origin of this receptor is a man aged 25-45 years with glioma. The CDR3 has the sequence CASRRTGTALWEQYF. The DNA is TGTGCCAGCAGACGCACCGGGACCGCCCTTTGGGAGCAGTACTTC.